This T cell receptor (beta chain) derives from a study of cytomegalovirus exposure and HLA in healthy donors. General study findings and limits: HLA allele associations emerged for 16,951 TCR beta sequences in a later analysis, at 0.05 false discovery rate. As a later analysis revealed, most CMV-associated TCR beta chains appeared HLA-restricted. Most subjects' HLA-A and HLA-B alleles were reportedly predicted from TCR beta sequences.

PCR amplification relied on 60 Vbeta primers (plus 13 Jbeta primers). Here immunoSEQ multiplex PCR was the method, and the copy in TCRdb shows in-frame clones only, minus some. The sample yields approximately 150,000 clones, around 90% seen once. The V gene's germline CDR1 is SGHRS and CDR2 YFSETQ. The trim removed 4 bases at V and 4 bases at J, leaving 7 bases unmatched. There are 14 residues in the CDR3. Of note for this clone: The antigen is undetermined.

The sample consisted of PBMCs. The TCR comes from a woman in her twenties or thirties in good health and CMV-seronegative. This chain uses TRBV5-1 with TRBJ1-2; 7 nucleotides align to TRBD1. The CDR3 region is CASSATGQTYGYTF. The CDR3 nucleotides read TGCGCCAGCAGCGCGACGGGACAGACCTATGGCTACACCTTC. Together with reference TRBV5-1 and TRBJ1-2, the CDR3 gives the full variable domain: KAGVTQTPRYLIKTRGQQVTLSCSPISGHRSVSWYQQTPGQGLQFLFEYFSETQRNKGNFPGRFSGRQFSNSRSEMNVSTLELGDSALYLCASSATGQTYGYTFGSGTRLTVV.